Sequencing of this T cell receptor (beta chain) was carried out in a study of early stage breast cancer tumors. Across the whole study: ER+/PR+/HER2- status applied to about 80% of the 16 invasive breast tumors. Study-level points and caveats: Tumors had approximately 2.5-fold higher T cell density than normal breast. Tumor and normal breast were distinguished via blood comparison in most of the 16 patients. Unsorted bulk genomic DNA sequencing lacked pairing and functional marker data.

Only in-frame clones appear in the TCRdb table, and some are missing; sequencing was by immunoSEQ multiplex PCR. Of 30,000 or so clones listed, roughly 77% are singletons. Points on this clone: Its specificity is unknown.

This receptor was identified in a person aged 35 to 50 with breast cancer. Sequencing was carried out using blood.

In DNA, the CDR3 is TGTGCCAGCAGTTCCCCTCGACAGGGGGCAACCGGAGAGACCCAGTACTTC. Translated: CASSSPRQGATGETQYF. V gene TRBV27 combines with J gene TRBJ2-5; TRBD1 matches 10 bases. The ends lost 4 bases at V and 4 bases at J; junction bases unmatched: 12. Germline V CDR1 and CDR2: MNHEY, SMNVEV (reference sequence). The CDR3 spans 17 residues.